The 25 T cell receptor beta chains below were found in one sample sequenced in a study of blood T cell repertoires in COVID-19. Produced via immunoSEQ multiplex PCR; TCRdb's table is partial and in-frame only. The sample records about half a million clones, roughly 85% being singletons. The sequencing sample was made of peripheral blood. The receptors were gathered from a human donor in a cohort sampled during active COVID-19.

V usage is TRBV21-1 and J usage is TRBJ1-1. TRBV21-1 is a recognized pseudogene. This CDR3 is 19 amino acids long. CDR3 residues: CASSKDWARDHGSKTEAFF. The DNA for the CDR3 is TGTGCCAGCAGCAAAGATTGGGCCAGGGACCACGGGAGTAAGACTGAAGCTTTCTTT.

This clone was recorded only once. The genes are TRBV27 and TRBJ2-5; the match to TRBD1 covers 9 bases. The CDR3 has 15 residues. The junction had 10 bases not matched to a gene; V was cut back by 6 bases and J by 5 bases. Germline V gene data show CDR1 as MNHEY and CDR2 as SMNVEV (reference sequence). CDR3 loop: CASRSRTGERETQYF. The CDR3 nucleotides read TGTGCCAGCAGGTCCCGGACAGGGGAGAGGGAGACCCAGTACTTC.

This rearrangement joins TRBV6-5 to TRBJ2-7; D unresolved. The germline gives CDR1 MNHEY, CDR2 SVGAGI. The CDR3 is made up of 14 amino acids. The V end lost 6 bases, the J end lost 7 bases, and 19 bases lay between the germline ends. The CDR3 DNA follows: TGTGCCAGCAGCCCATCGGGTCCGAGGAATGAGCAGTACTTC. As protein: CASSPSGPRNEQYF.

The V gene is TRBV6-5, the J gene TRBJ1-5, with 8 bases identical to TRBD1. Germline V lookup: CDR1 MNHEY, CDR2 SVGAGI. CDR3 length: 14 amino acids. Trimming cost V 7 bases and J 7 bases; bases outside gene matches: 9. CDR3 sequence: CASNPGQGRQPQHF. In nucleotides, the CDR3 is TGTGCCAGCAACCCCGGACAGGGTCGGCAGCCCCAGCATTTT.

This chain joins TRBV29-1 and TRBJ1-2; D possibly corresponds to TRBD1 (5 bases). Germline values: CDR1 SQVTM, CDR2 ANQGSEA. Trimming cost V 4 bases and J 1 base, with 10 bases left between them. CDR3 length: 13 amino acids. CDR3 sequence reads: CSVGEGINYGYTF. The CDR3 bases are TGCAGCGTTGGGGAGGGGATTAACTATGGCTACACCTTC.

The J gene is TRBJ1-1, the V gene TRBV5-1, with a possible D match to TRBD1 (6 bases). Germline values: CDR1 SGHRS, CDR2 YFSETQ. The CDR3 runs to 13 residues. The V and J ends lost 0 bases and 10 bases respectively, with 13 bases between them. The CDR3 reads CASSLAGIRGAFF. In DNA, the CDR3 is TGCGCCAGCAGCTTGGCCGGGATCAGGGGAGCTTTCTTT.

The V gene is TRBV28, the J gene TRBJ1-5, with a weak D call TRBD1 (6 bases). The germline V gene encodes CDR1 MDHEN and CDR2 SYDVKM. The CDR3 runs 14 residues. V gave up 6 bases and J gave up 6 bases, with 15 bases separating them. The CDR3 spells CASRPPGAGQPQHF. The DNA of the CDR3 is TGTGCCAGCAGACCCCCAGGGGCGGGTCAGCCCCAGCATTTT.

In this sample, this clone turned up a few times. V and J are TRBV9 and TRBJ2-2, with 9 bases lining up with TRBD2. The CDR3 length is 16 residues. V lost 2 bases and J lost 4; bases outside the gene matches: 6. From germline, CDR1 is SGDLS and CDR2 YYNGEE. The CDR3 reads CASSVPSGEGTGELFF. CDR3 in DNA: TGTGCCAGCAGCGTCCCTAGCGGGGAGGGCACCGGGGAGCTGTTTTTT.

This chain uses TRBV28 with TRBJ2-7; TRBD1 agrees at 12 bases. CDR1 is MDHEN, CDR2 SYDVKM, per germline. This CDR3 comprises 15 residues. The V segment lost 4 bases and the J segment 7 bases; nucleotides outside the gene matches: 8. CDR3 residues: CASSWGTGGRAEQYF. Here the CDR3 DNA reads TGTGCCAGCAGTTGGGGGACAGGGGGCAGGGCGGAGCAGTACTTC.

This clone was found a few times. The chain recombines TRBV7-3 with TRBJ2-2; TRBD1 agrees at 8 bases. The length of the CDR3 is 16 residues. J lost 2 bases, V lost 4 bases, and 6 bases had no gene match. Germline lookup yields CDR1 SGHTA and CDR2 FQGTGA. CDR3 in amino acids: CASSSRTGTNTGELFF. Here the CDR3 DNA reads TGTGCCAGCAGCTCGCGGACAGGGACTAACACCGGGGAGCTGTTTTTT.

This chain joins TRBV7-2 and TRBJ2-1, with D possibly matching TRBD2 (6 bases). The CDR3 spans 14 residues. Between the trimmed V and J ends, which lost 5 bases and 4 bases, there was a span of 12 bases. Germline V gene sequence: CDR1 SGHTA, CDR2 FQGNSA. CDR3 protein: CASSPAGRYNEQFF. Here the CDR3 DNA reads TGTGCCAGCAGCCCGGCGGGGAGGTACAATGAGCAGTTCTTC.

The gene calls are TRBV12-3 or TRBV12-4 and TRBJ1-1, with D possibly being TRBD1 (5 bases). The CDR3 runs 12 residues. Trimming stripped 6 bases from V and 11 bases from J, with 16 bases between. The CDR3 spells CASSSRTGNAFF. The CDR3 DNA sequence: TGTGCCAGCAGCTCAAGAACAGGTAACGCTTTCTTT.

The J gene is TRBJ2-3, the V gene TRBV4-3, with 9 bases lining up with TRBD2. The V segment lost 2 bases and the J segment 5 bases; nucleotides outside the gene matches: 17. Germline V gene lookup returns CDR1 LGHNA and CDR2 YSLEER. This CDR3 has 19 residues. CDR3 in DNA: TGCGCCAGCAGCCAACGGGAGGCTAGCGGGACGATCGGGAAAGATACGCAGTATTTT. This sequence encodes CASSQREASGTIGKDTQYF.

The rearrangement links TRBV28 to TRBJ1-3; TRBD1 is a possible D gene (6 bases). This CDR3 is built from 13 residues. Trimming removed 6 bases from V and 2 bases from J, with 8 bases in between. Germline V gene data show CDR1 as MDHEN and CDR2 as SYDVKM. The CDR3, as DNA: TGTGCCAGCAGAGCAGGGGCTGGAAACACCATATATTTT. Encoded protein: CASRAGAGNTIYF.

The V gene is TRBV7-2, the J gene TRBJ2-3, with D possibly matching TRBD1 (5 bases). CDR1 and CDR2 (germline): SGHTA, FQGNSA. The CDR3 runs to 13 residues. The ends were cut back, 5 bases at V and 14 bases at J, with 20 bases in the middle. The CDR3 nucleotides are TGTGCCAGCAGCCCAAAGACGGACACCATAGGGTATTTT. As protein: CASSPKTDTIGYF.

The chain couples TRBV7-3 to TRBJ2-3; 8 nucleotides line up with TRBD2. Per germline, CDR1 SGHTA and CDR2 FQGTGA. V shed 4 bases and J 4 bases; nucleotides not matched to a gene: 7. This CDR3 region has 15 residues. CDR3 sequence: CASSSSAGAADTQYF. The CDR3 nucleotides are TGTGCCAGCAGCTCCTCAGCGGGAGCTGCAGATACGCAGTATTTT. The whole variable domain, filled in from reference TRBV7-3 and TRBJ2-3, reads GAGVSQTPSNKVTEKGKYVELRCDPISGHTALYWYRQSLGQGPEFLIYFQGTGAADDSGLPNDRFFAVRPEGSVSTLKIQRTERGDSAVYLCASSSSAGAADTQYFGPGTRLTVL.

This chain connects TRBV6-6 to TRBJ2-1; 9 bases match TRBD1. The V and J ends lost 2 bases and 1 base, in that order; junction bases with no gene match: 0. The CDR3 covers 15 residues. The germline gives CDR1 MNHNY, CDR2 SVGAGI (reference sequence). The CDR3 bases are TGTGCCAGCAGTTACGGACAGGGGTCCTACAATGAGCAGTTCTTC. Its translation is CASSYGQGSYNEQFF.

J is TRBJ2-7 and V is TRBV15; the match to TRBD2 covers 7 bases. The CDR3 covers 15 residues. Trimming took 2 bases from V and 3 from J; bases not matched to a gene: 7. Germline CDR1 LNHNV, CDR2 YYDKDF (reference sequence). The CDR3 bases are TGTGCCACCAGCAGAAGGGGCAGCGGGAACTACGAGCAGTACTTC. Encoded protein: CATSRRGSGNYEQYF.

J is TRBJ2-5 and V is TRBV5-4; D is unclear. CDR3 length: 14 residues. V was clipped by 0 bases and J by 3 bases, with 9 bases between them. Germline V lookup: CDR1 SGHNT, CDR2 YYREEE (reference sequence). The CDR3 nucleotides are TGTGCCAGCAGCTTGGTGGGTGCGGAAGAGACCCAGTACTTC. Its translation: CASSLVGAEETQYF.

The chain recombines TRBV15 with TRBJ2-2; 9 nucleotides align to TRBD2. This CDR3 contains 16 residues. J gave up 1 base and V 5 bases, and 5 bases lay outside the gene matches. The germline V gene has CDR1 LNHNV and CDR2 YYDKDF (reference sequence). The CDR3 region is CATSPRAGGNTGELFF. DNA for the CDR3: TGTGCCACCAGCCCCCGAGCGGGAGGGAACACCGGGGAGCTGTTTTTT. The whole variable domain, filled in from reference TRBV15 and TRBJ2-2, reads DAMVIQNPRYQVTQFGKPVTLSCSQTLNHNVMYWYQQKSSQAPKLLFHYYDKDFNNEADTPDNFQSRRPNTSFCFLDIRSPGLGDTAMYLCATSPRAGGNTGELFFGEGSRLTVL.

The V call is TRBV15, the J call TRBJ2-3; D remains ambiguous. Germline V gene sequence: CDR1 LNHNV, CDR2 YYDKDF (reference sequence). The V end lost 0 bases, the J end lost 6 bases, and 10 bases lay between the germline ends. The CDR3 covers 14 residues. CDR3 bases: TGTGCCACCAGCAGAGACCTACTCGAGGATACGCAGTATTTT. The encoded protein is CATSRDLLEDTQYF. The full variable domain, completed using reference TRBV15 and TRBJ2-3, is DAMVIQNPRYQVTQFGKPVTLSCSQTLNHNVMYWYQQKSSQAPKLLFHYYDKDFNNEADTPDNFQSRRPNTSFCFLDIRSPGLGDTAMYLCATSRDLLEDTQYFGPGTRLTVL.

This sequence joins TRBV11-2 and TRBJ2-5, with TRBD1 matching 11 bases. V lost 3 bases, J lost 5 bases, and 5 bases stayed unmatched. CDR1 and CDR2 from the germline V gene are SGHAT and FQNNGV. The CDR3 consists of 15 residues. The CDR3 DNA reads as TGTGCCAGCAGCTTGACCGGGACAGGGGGGGAGACCCAGTACTTC. Its protein product is CASSLTGTGGETQYF.

This chain uses TRBV18 with TRBJ2-5, with D hard to call. The CDR3 runs to 14 residues. The V end lost 3 bases, the J end lost 3 bases, and 11 bases lay between the germline ends. Per germline, CDR1 KGHSH and CDR2 LQKENI. The CDR3 loop is CASSPTSREETQYF. The CDR3 DNA sequence: TGTGCCAGCTCACCGACGTCACGGGAAGAGACCCAGTACTTC.

This clone has just a few counts. This chain connects TRBV28 to TRBJ2-2; TRBD2 matches at 10 bases. CDR1 and CDR2 (germline): MDHEN, SYDVKM. Trimming took 6 bases from V and 3 from J; bases not matched to a gene: 7. This CDR3 region has 16 residues. In DNA, the CDR3 is TGTGCCAGCAGGACTAGCGGGTGGGGGGACACCGGGGAGCTGTTTTTT. This translates into CASRTSGWGDTGELFF.

The J gene is TRBJ1-4, the V gene TRBV19, with D uncertain. Germline values: CDR1 LNHDA, CDR2 SQIVND (reference sequence). CDR3 length: 14 amino acids. The germline V and J ends were trimmed by 4 bases and 4 bases, with 10 bases remaining between them. The CDR3 sequence is CASSNPGSNEKLFF. The CDR3 DNA follows: TGTGCCAGTAGTAACCCCGGGAGTAATGAAAAACTGTTTTTT.